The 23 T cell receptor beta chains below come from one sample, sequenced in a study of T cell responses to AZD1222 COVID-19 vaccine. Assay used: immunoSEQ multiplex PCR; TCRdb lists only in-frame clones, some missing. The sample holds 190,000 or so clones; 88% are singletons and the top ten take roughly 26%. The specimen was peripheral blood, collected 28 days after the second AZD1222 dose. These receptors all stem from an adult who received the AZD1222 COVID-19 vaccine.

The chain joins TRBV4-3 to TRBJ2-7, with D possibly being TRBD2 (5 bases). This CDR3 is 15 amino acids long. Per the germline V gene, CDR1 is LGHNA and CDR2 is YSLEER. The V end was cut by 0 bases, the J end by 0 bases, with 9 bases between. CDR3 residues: CASSQDWESSYEQYF. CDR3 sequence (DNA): TGCGCCAGCAGCCAAGATTGGGAGAGCTCCTACGAGCAGTACTTC.

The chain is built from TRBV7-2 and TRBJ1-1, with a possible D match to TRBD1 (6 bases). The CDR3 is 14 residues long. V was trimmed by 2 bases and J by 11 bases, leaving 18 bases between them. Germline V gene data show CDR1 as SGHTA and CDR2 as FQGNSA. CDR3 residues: CASSLLALQGAAFF. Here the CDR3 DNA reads TGTGCCAGCAGCTTATTGGCCCTACAGGGTGCGGCTTTCTTT.

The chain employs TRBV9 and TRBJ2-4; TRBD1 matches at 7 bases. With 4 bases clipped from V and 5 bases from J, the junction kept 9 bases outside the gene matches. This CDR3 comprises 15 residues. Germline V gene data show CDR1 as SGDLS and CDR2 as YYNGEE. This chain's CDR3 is CASSPQGVKENIQYF. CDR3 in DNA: TGTGCCAGCAGCCCCCAGGGGGTGAAGGAAAACATTCAGTACTTC.

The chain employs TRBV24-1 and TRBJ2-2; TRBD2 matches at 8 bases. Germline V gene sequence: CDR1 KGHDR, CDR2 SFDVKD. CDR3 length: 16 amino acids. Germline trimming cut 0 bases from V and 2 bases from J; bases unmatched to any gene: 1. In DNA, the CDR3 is TGTGCCACCAGTGATTTGACTAGCGGAAACACCGGGGAGCTGTTTTTT. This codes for CATSDLTSGNTGELFF.

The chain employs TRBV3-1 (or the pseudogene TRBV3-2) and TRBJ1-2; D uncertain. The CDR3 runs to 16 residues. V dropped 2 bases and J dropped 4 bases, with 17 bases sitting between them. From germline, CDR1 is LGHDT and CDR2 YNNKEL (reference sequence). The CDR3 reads CASSQFQRDSPYGYTF. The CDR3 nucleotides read TGTGCCAGCAGCCAATTCCAGAGGGATTCTCCCTATGGCTACACCTTC.

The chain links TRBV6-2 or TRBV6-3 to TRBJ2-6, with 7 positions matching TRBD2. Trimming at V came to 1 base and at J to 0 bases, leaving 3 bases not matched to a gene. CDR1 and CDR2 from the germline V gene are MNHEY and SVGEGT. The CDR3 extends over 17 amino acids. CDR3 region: CASSYLAGGSGANVLTF. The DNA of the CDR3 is TGTGCCAGCAGTTACTTAGCGGGCGGCTCTGGGGCCAACGTCCTGACTTTC.

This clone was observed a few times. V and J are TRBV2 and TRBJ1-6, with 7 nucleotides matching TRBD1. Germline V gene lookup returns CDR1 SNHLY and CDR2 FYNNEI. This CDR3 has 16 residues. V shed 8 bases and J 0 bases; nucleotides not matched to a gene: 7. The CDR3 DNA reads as TGTGCCAGCGGATGGACAGGAAGCTCCTATAATTCACCCCTCCACTTT. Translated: CASGWTGSSYNSPLHF.

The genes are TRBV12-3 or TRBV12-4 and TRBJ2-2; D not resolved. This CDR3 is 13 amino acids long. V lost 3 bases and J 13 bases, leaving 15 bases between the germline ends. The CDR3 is CASSFISAHGLFF. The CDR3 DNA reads TGTGCCAGCAGTTTTATCTCGGCCCACGGGCTGTTTTTT.

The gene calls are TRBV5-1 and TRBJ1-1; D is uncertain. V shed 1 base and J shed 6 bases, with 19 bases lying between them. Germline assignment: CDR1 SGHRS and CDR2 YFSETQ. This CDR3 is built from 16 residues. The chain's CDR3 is CASSLQGAGFGAEAFF. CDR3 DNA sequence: TGCGCCAGCAGCTTGCAAGGCGCTGGGTTCGGAGCTGAAGCTTTCTTT. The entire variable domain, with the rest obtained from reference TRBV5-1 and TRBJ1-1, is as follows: KAGVTQTPRYLIKTRGQQVTLSCSPISGHRSVSWYQQTPGQGLQFLFEYFSETQRNKGNFPGRFSGRQFSNSRSEMNVSTLELGDSALYLCASSLQGAGFGAEAFFGQGTRLTVV.

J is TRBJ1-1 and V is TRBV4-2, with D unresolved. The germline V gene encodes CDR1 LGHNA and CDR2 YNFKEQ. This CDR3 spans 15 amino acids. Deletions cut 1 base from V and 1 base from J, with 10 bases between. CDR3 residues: CASSQGPMGNTEAFF. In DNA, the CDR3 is TGTGCCAGCAGCCAAGGGCCGATGGGGAACACTGAAGCTTTCTTT.

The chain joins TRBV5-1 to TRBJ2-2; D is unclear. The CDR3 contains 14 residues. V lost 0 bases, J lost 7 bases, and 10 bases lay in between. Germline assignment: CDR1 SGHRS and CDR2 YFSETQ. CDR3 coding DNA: TGCGCCAGCAGCTTGGTGGGGTCCGGCGGGGAGCTGTTTTTT. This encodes CASSLVGSGGELFF.

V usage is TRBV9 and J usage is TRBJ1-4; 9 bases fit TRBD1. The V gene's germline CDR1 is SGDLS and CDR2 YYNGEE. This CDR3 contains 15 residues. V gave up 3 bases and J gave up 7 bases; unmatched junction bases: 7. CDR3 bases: TGTGCCAGCAGCGAGACTGGGACAGGGCGTGAAAAACTGTTTTTT. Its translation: CASSETGTGREKLFF.

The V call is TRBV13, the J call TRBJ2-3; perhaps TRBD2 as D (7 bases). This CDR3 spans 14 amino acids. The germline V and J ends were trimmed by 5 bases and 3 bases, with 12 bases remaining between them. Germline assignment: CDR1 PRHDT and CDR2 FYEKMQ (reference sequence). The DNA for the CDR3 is TGTGCCAGCAGCAAGCGGGACACGACAGATACGCAGTATTTT. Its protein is CASSKRDTTDTQYF.

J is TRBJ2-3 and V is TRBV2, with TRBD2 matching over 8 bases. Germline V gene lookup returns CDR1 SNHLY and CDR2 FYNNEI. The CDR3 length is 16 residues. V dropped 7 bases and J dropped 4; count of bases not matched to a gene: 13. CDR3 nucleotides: TGTGCCAGCATAGGGGAAAAACAGCGGGAGCCAGATACGCAGTATTTT. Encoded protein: CASIGEKQREPDTQYF.

The CDR3 region is CASSSLSGGETQYF. CDR3 DNA: TGTGCCAGCAGTTCATTAAGCGGGGGAGAGACCCAGTACTTC. J is TRBJ2-5 and V is TRBV5-6; 8 positions match TRBD2. The length of the CDR3 is 14 residues. From germline, CDR1 is SGHDT and CDR2 YYEEEE. V dropped 5 bases and J dropped 4; count of bases not matched to a gene: 7. Based on the CDR3 plus reference TRBV5-6 and TRBJ2-5, the full variable domain is DAGVTQSPTHLIKTRGQQVTLRCSPKSGHDTVSWYQQALGQGPQFIFQYYEEEERQRGNFPDRFSGHQFPNYSSELNVNALLLGDSALYLCASSSLSGGETQYFGPGTRLLVL.

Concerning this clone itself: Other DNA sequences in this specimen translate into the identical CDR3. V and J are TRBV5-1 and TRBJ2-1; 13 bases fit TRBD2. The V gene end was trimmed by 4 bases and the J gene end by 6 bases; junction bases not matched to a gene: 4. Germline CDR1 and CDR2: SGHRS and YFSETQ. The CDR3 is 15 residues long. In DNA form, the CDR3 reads TGCGCCAGCAGCACGGGGACTAGCGGGGCCAATGAGCAGTTCTTC. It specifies CASSTGTSGANEQFF.

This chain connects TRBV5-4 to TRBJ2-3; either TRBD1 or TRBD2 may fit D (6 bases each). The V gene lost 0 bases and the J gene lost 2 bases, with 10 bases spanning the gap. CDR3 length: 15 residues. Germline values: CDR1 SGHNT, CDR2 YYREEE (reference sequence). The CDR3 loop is CASSLGGADTDTQYF. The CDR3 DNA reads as TGTGCCAGCAGCTTGGGGGGGGCAGACACAGATACGCAGTATTTT.

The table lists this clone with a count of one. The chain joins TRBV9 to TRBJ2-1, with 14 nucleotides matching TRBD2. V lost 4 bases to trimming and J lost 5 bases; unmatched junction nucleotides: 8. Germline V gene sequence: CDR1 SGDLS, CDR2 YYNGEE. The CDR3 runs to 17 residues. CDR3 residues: CASSLDVGLAGDNEQFF. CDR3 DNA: TGTGCCAGCAGCCTAGATGTGGGACTAGCGGGAGACAATGAGCAGTTCTTC.

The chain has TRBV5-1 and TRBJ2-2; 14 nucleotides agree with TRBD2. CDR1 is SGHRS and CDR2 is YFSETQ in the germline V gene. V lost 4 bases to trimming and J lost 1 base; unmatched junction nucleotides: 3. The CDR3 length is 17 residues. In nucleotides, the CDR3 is TGCGCCAGCAGCCTCGGGACTAGCGGGAGGAACACCGGGGAGCTGTTTTTT. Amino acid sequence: CASSLGTSGRNTGELFF.

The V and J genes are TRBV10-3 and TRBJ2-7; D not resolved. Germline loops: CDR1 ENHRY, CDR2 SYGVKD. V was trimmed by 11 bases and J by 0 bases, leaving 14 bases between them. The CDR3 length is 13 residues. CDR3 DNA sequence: TGTGCCTCCCACGGGCAAGCCTCCTACGAGCAGTACTTC. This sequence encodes CASHGQASYEQYF.

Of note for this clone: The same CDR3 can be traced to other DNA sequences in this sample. The CDR3 nucleotides are TGTGCCAGCTCACCCGGACAGGGGGCCTACGAGCAGTACTTC. As protein: CASSPGQGAYEQYF. The rearrangement links TRBV18 to TRBJ2-7; 10 nucleotides align to TRBD1. The germline V gene encodes CDR1 KGHSH and CDR2 LQKENI. This CDR3 is 14 amino acids long. V was clipped by 3 bases and J by 2 bases; unmatched bases: 1.

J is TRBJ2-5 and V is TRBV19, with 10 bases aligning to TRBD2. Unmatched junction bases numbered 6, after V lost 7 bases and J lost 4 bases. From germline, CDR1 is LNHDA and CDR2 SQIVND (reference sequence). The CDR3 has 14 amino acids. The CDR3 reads CASKAGGEGETQYF. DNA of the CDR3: TGTGCCAGTAAAGCGGGAGGGGAGGGAGAGACCCAGTACTTC.

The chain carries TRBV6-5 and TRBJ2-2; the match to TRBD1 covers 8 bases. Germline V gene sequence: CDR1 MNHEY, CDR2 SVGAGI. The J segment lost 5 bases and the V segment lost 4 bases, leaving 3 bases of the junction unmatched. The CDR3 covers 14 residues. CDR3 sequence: CASSLDRGTGELFF. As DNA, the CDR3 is TGTGCCAGCAGTTTAGACAGGGGAACCGGGGAGCTGTTTTTT.